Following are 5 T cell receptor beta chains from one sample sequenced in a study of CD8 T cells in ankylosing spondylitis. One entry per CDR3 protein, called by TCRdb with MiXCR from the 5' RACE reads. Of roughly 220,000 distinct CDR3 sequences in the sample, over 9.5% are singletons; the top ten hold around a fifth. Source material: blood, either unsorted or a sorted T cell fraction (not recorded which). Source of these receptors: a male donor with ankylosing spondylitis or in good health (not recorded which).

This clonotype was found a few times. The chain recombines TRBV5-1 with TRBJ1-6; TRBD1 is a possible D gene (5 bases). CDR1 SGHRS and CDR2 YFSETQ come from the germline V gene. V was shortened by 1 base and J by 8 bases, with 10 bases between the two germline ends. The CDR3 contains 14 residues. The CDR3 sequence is CASSLRGFDSPLHF. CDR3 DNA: TGCGCCAGCAGCTTGCGGGGGTTCGATTCACCCCTCCACTTT.

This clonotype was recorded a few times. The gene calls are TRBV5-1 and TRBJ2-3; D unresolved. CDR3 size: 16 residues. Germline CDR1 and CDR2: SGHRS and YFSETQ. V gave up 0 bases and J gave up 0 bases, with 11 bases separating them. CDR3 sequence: CASSLAGIGSTDTQYF. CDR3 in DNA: TGCGCCAGCAGCTTGGCCGGTATTGGGAGCACAGATACGCAGTATTTT.

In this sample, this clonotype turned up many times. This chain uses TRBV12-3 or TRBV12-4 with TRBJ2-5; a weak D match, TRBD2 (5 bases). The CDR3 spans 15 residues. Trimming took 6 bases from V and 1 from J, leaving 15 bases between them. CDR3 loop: CASSPTRVFQETQYF. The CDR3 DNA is TGTGCCAGCAGCCCCACGCGGGTTTTCCAAGAGACCCAGTACTTC.

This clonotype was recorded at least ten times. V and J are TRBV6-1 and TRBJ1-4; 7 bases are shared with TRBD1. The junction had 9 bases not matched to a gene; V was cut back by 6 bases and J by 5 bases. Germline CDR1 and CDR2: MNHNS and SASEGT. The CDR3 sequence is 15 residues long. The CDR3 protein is CASRPGRGENEKLFF. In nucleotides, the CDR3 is TGTGCCAGCAGACCCGGCAGGGGGGAGAATGAAAAACTGTTTTTT.

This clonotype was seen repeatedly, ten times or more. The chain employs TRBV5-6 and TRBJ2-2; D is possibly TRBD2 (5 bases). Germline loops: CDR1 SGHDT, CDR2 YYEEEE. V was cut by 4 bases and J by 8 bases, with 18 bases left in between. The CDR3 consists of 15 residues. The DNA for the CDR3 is TGTGCCAGCAGCAATCCCTTAGCGCCGACTGGGGAGCTGTTTTTT. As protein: CASSNPLAPTGELFF.